The 13 T cell receptor beta chains below were found in one sample sequenced in a study of tumor-infiltrating lymphocytes in primary liver carcinoma. Co-extracted RNA and DNA came from about 20-30 mg of unsorted bulk tissue. Total RNA amounting to around 530 ng was the source from which TCR beta cDNA was made with a constant-region primer. ARM-PCR was slightly modified, and three nested multiplex PCR rounds with it gave rise to the TCR beta libraries. Running nine to ten cycles apiece, the first two PCR rounds relied on TRBV1-TRBV30 forward primers together with a C-beta reverse primer. TCRdb re-analysed the multiplex PCR reads in MiXCR, keeping a single row per CDR3 protein. Of some 87,000 distinct CDR3 sequences listed, just over 65% are singletons. Material for sequencing was tumor-adjacent normal liver tissue. The source is a man between 40 and 49 years old with primary liver carcinoma and hepatitis B virus infection.

In this sample, this clonotype turned up many times. The chain carries TRBV29-1 and TRBJ2-5, with D possibly matching TRBD1 (7 bases). The ends were cut back, 6 bases at V and 2 bases at J, with 13 bases in the middle. The CDR3 consists of 13 residues. Germline V lookup: CDR1 SQVTM, CDR2 ANQGSEA. The CDR3: CSVAGQHQETQYF. In DNA form, the CDR3 reads TGCAGCGTGGCGGGACAGCATCAAGAGACCCAGTACTTC.

In the case of this clonotype: This CDR3 fails to terminate in the conserved phenylalanine or tryptophan, so it likely reflects a read error. The chain employs TRBV11-2 and TRBJ2-2, with a weak D call TRBD2 (6 bases). The CDR3 is 14 residues long. V lost 1 base and J lost 8, with 11 bases in between. Germline V gene data show CDR1 as SGHAT and CDR2 as FQNNGV. The CDR3 DNA follows: TGTGCCAGCAGCTTAGTACTAGCCACAGGGGAGCTGTTTCTT. This gives the protein CASSLVLATGELFL.

This clonotype came up many times. V gene TRBV29-1 combines with J gene TRBJ2-1; no clear D gene. This CDR3 has 15 amino acids. The V gene lost 6 bases and the J gene lost 0 bases, with 15 bases spanning the gap. CDR1 SQVTM and CDR2 ANQGSEA come from the germline V gene. The CDR3 reads CSVAVAPSSYNEQFF. As DNA, the CDR3 is TGCAGCGTCGCCGTCGCTCCGAGCTCCTACAATGAGCAGTTCTTC.

The chain joins TRBV14 to TRBJ2-7; weak D call: TRBD1 (5 bases). The CDR3 contains 13 residues. V was pared by 4 bases and J by 7 bases, with 14 bases between. Germline V gene sequence: CDR1 SGHDN, CDR2 FVKESK. The CDR3 DNA follows: TGTGCCAGCAGCCGACAGAGAGGAAGGGAGCAGTACTTC. Translated, it gives CASSRQRGREQYF.

CDR3 nucleotide sequence: TGCGCCAGCAGCCAAGGGGGGACTAACGGGAGACACGAGCAGTACTTC. Amino acid sequence: CASSQGGTNGRHEQYF. The J gene is TRBJ2-7, the V gene TRBV4-1; TRBD2 matches 7 bases. The CDR3 has 16 residues. V was pared by 1 base and J by 5 bases, with 11 bases of the junction left unmatched. The germline gives CDR1 MGHRA, CDR2 YSYEKL.

The sample holds a few counts of this clonotype. The chain combines TRBV2 with TRBJ2-1; D is perhaps TRBD2 (6 bases). This CDR3 has 14 residues. The germline V gene encodes CDR1 SNHLY and CDR2 FYNNEI. V dropped 5 bases and J dropped 8 bases, with 16 bases sitting between them. The CDR3 reads CASSPTTSRDEQFF. The CDR3 DNA sequence: TGTGCCAGCAGTCCTACGACTAGTAGGGATGAGCAGTTCTTC.

In regard to this clonotype: The germline gene is not matched at one end of the junction; a read error may be the cause. The CDR3 DNA reads as TGTACCTGGAGTCCAGGGAACACTGGAGCTTTCTTT. The encoded protein is CTWSPGNTGAFF. This chain links TRBV30 with TRBJ1-1; the D gene is possibly TRBD1 (5 bases). This CDR3 region has 12 residues. Germline values: CDR1 GTSNPN, CDR2 SVGIG (reference sequence).

This clonotype was picked up one time. Being one base from a much bigger clone, this may be a read error. The rearrangement links TRBV5-5 to TRBJ1-5; possible D gene TRBD1, 5 bases. Germline V gene sequence: CDR1 SGHKS, CDR2 YYEKEE (reference sequence). This CDR3 comprises 15 residues. This CDR3 reads CTSSLGPPGNQPQHF. In nucleotides, the CDR3 is TGTACCAGCAGCTTGGGACCGCCGGGCAATCAGCCCCAGCATTTT.

About this clonotype itself: The CDR3 ends on some other residue instead of the conserved phenylalanine or tryptophan, so this is likely a read error. The gene calls are TRBV11-2 and TRBJ2-1; D unclear. Deletions cut 2 bases from V and 8 bases from J, with 10 bases between. The CDR3 is 13 residues long. Germline V gives CDR1 SGHAT, CDR2 FQNNGV. The CDR3 DNA is TGTGCCAGCAGCTTAAATGGTGTCTATGAGCAGTTCATC. Its translation: CASSLNGVYEQFI.

Note on this clonotype: Since a much larger clone is just one base distant, this may be a read error. The conserved final phenylalanine or tryptophan is absent from the CDR3, which likely points to a read error. The rearrangement links TRBV6-6 to TRBJ2-7; D not resolved. V was cut by 0 bases and J by 6 bases, with 9 bases left in between. The CDR3 extends over 13 amino acids. Germline assignment: CDR1 MNHNY and CDR2 SVGAGI (reference sequence). The CDR3 here is CASSYSQTFEQYL. In DNA, the CDR3 is TGTGCCAGCAGTTACTCCCAGACCTTCGAGCAGTACCTC.

The V and J genes are TRBV12-3 or TRBV12-4 and TRBJ2-7, with 9 bases that match TRBD1. This CDR3 has 13 residues. CDR3 amino acids: CVSSFGTGLEQYF. The DNA for the CDR3 is TGTGTCAGTAGTTTCGGGACAGGGTTGGAGCAGTACTTC.

On this clonotype: The conserved closing phenylalanine or tryptophan is absent in this CDR3, likely reflecting a read error. V gene TRBV6-5 combines with J gene TRBJ2-7; TRBD2 matches 8 bases. J lost 5 bases, V lost 4 bases, and 25 bases had no gene match. The CDR3 length is 20 residues. Germline V gene sequence: CDR1 MNHEY, CDR2 SVGAGI. As DNA, the CDR3 is TGTGCCAGCAGTTTATGGGGGGGAGACCCGGCGGGAGGTCCCTGGGACGAGCAGTACCTT. It translates to CASSLWGGDPAGGPWDEQYL.

As to this clonotype: A read error may explain this, as a much larger clone is one base away. The V call is TRBV10-3, the J call TRBJ2-5; 12 nucleotides agree with TRBD2. The CDR3 runs 20 residues. The germline V gene encodes CDR1 ENHRY and CDR2 SYGVKD. The DNA for the CDR3 is TGTCCCATCAGTGATCCGGATGGCGCTAGCGGGAGGGCCCCGGAAGAGACCCAGTACTTC. It codes for CPISDPDGASGRAPEETQYF.